These T cell receptor beta chains were read from a single sample in a study of OX40 agonist ivuxolimab in advanced cancers. The method was immunoSEQ multiplex PCR; TCRdb's version includes in-frame clones alone and lacks a portion of them. The sample yields roughly 100,000 clones, more than 95% seen once. Sequenced material: CD4+ or CD8+ T cells sorted from blood, taken in a trial of the OX40 agonist ivuxolimab. The receptors come from an adult with an advanced solid tumor such as melanoma, head and neck, liver or kidney cancer. CDR3s include the opening cysteine and the closing phenylalanine or tryptophan. A D gene is named only where the DNA matches it firmly. For some rows the clone size is stated as once, few or many, or as a class when expanded; others skip it.

once TRBJ2-3 TRBV6-5 - CASSYSTSTDTQYF TGTGCCAGCAGTTACTCGACAAGCACAGATACGCAGTATTTT
- TRBJ1-2 TRBV5-4 - CASSLESGEYGYTF TGTGCCAGCAGCTTGGAGTCAGGGGAATATGGCTACACCTTC
- TRBJ2-1 TRBV10-1 - CASSEGNVEQFF TGCGCCAGCAGTGAGGGGAACGTTGAGCAGTTCTTC
- TRBJ2-3 TRBV5-6 TRBD1 CASSFRDSITDTQYF TGTGCCAGCAGCTTCCGGGACAGCATCACAGATACGCAGTATTTT
- TRBJ2-7 TRBV6-5 TRBD2 CASKDIAGYEQYF TGTGCCAGCAAAGACATAGCGGGGTACGAGCAGTACTTC
- TRBJ2-5 TRBV28 - CASSLGAPGLGVYQETQYF TGTGCCAGCAGTTTAGGAGCGCCGGGGCTAGGGGTCTACCAAGAGACCCAGTACTTC
once TRBJ2-7 TRBV29-1 - CSALKAGSSYEQYF TGCAGCGCCTTAAAGGCAGGGTCCTCCTACGAGCAGTACTTC
- TRBJ2-7 TRBV7-9 TRBD2 CASSPSGRPSGEQYF TGTGCCAGCAGCCCTAGCGGGAGGCCCTCCGGGGAGCAGTACTTC
- TRBJ1-6 TRBV4-1 TRBD1 CASSQEGQFNSPLHF TGCGCCAGCAGCCAAGAGGGACAGTTTAATTCACCCCTCCACTTT
- TRBJ1-1 TRBV7-9 - CASSPPSGGEAFF TGTGCCAGCAGCCCCCCCTCGGGAGGGGAAGCTTTCTTT
- TRBJ2-1 TRBV19 TRBD2 CASSISTSGYNEQFF TGTGCCAGTAGTATCTCGACTAGCGGGTACAATGAGCAGTTCTTC
- TRBJ1-1 TRBV28 TRBD1 CASSWEGAANTEAFF TGTGCCAGCAGTTGGGAGGGGGCGGCGAACACTGAAGCTTTCTTT
- TRBJ2-2 TRBV27 - CASRTGTNTGELFF TGTGCCAGCAGGACGGGGACGAACACCGGGGAGCTGTTTTTT